A single T cell receptor beta chain is shown here with its context. Its antigen is undetermined. This specimen comes from a study of cytomegalovirus exposure and HLA in healthy donors. Overall study findings and caveats: Most observed TCR sequences were rare, whereas some public TCRs were detected in many donors. The study put about 180 TCR beta chains on its list as cytomegalovirus-associated. The classifier reportedly diagnosed cytomegalovirus status with high sensitivity and specificity. Subsequent analysis of the 110 or so validation repertoires found a tendency for first-cohort TCR clusters to co-occur.

Clones were read by immunoSEQ multiplex PCR, and TCRdb kept only the in-frame ones, dropping some. Of nearly 110,000 clones listed, around 89% are singletons. V was pared by 1 base and J by 0 bases, with 11 bases of the junction left unmatched. The germline V gene has CDR1 SNHLY and CDR2 FYNNEI. The CDR3 is made up of 21 amino acids. V gene TRBV2 combines with J gene TRBJ2-1; 14 bases fit TRBD2. The sequencing sample was made of PBMCs. This TCR was sampled from a woman younger than 30 in good health and CMV-seropositive. CDR3 nucleotide sequence: TGTGCCAGCAGTGAAGTATCCGGACTAGCGGGGGGTAAGAGCTCCTACAATGAGCAGTTCTTC. This codes for CASSEVSGLAGGKSSYNEQFF. Full variable domain (rest looked up from reference TRBV2 and TRBJ2-1): EPEVTQTPSHQVTQMGQEVILRCVPISNHLYFYWYRQILGQKVEFLVSFYNNEISEKSEIFDDQFSVERPDGSNFTLKIRSTKLEDSAMYFCASSEVSGLAGGKSSYNEQFFGPGTRLTVL.